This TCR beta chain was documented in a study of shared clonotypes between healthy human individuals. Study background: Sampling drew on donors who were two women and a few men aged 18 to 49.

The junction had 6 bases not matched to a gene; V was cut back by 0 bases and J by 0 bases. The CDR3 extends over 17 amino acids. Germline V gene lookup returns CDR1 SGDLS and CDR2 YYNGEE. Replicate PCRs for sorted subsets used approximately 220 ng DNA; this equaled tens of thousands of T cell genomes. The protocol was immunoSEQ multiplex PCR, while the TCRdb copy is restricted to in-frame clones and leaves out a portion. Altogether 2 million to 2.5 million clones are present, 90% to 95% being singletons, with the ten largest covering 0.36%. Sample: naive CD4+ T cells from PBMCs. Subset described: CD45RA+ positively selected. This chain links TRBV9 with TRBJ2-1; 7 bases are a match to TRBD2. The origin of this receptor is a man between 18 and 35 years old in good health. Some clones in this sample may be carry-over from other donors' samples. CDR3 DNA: TGTGCCAGCAGCGTAGGGGCGGGAGTAAGCTCCTACAATGAGCAGTTCTTC. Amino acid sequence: CASSVGAGVSSYNEQFF. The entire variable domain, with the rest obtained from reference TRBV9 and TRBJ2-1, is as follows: DSGVTQTPKHLITATGQRVTLRCSPRSGDLSVYWYQQSLDQGLQFLIQYYNGEERAKGNILERFSAQQFPDLHSELNLSSLELGDSALYFCASSVGAGVSSYNEQFFGPGTRLTVL.